These 11 T cell receptor beta chains originate from one sample sequenced in a study of shared T cell receptors in the human thymus. TCRdb keeps only in-frame clones here, not all; method: immunoSEQ multiplex PCR. In the table there are 700,000 or so clones, 70% to 90% of which are singletons. These data are also associated with another study on human thymus T cells.

Sequenced input: thymocytes. These TCRs come from a girl under three years old with a congenital heart defect.

The chain recombines TRBV4-1 with TRBJ1-2, with a tentative D call TRBD1 (5 bases). V shed 5 bases and J shed 4 bases, with 17 bases lying between them. There are 15 residues in the CDR3. Looked up from germline, CDR1 is MGHRA and CDR2 is YSYEKL. In nucleotides, the CDR3 is TGCGCCAGCAGCGGGGGGAGGGGCCACTTCTATGGCTACACCTTC. Amino acid sequence: CASSGGRGHFYGYTF.

The chain links TRBV15 to TRBJ2-3; 9 nucleotides line up with TRBD1. The CDR3 is 22 amino acids. V trimming: 1 base; J trimming: 1 base; junction bases outside the gene matches: 21. Germline lookup yields CDR1 LNHNV and CDR2 YYDKDF (reference sequence). CDR3 in DNA: TGTGCCACCAGCAGAGTCGTGGGACAGGGCTGTCCGCAGGCGGGTCGCACAGATACGCAGTATTTT. Translating gives CATSRVVGQGCPQAGRTDTQYF.

The chain uses TRBV2 and TRBJ1-1; 9 bases align to TRBD1. This CDR3 is built from 17 residues. V shed 9 bases and J 3 bases; nucleotides not matched to a gene: 17. From germline, CDR1 is SNHLY and CDR2 FYNNEI. The CDR3 protein is CAREGPGTGPKDTEAFF. The CDR3 DNA follows: TGTGCCAGGGAAGGGCCCGGGACAGGGCCGAAGGACACTGAAGCTTTCTTT.

This chain joins TRBV12-5 and TRBJ1-4; D not resolved. The germline CDR1 and CDR2 sequences are LGHNT and FRNRAP. V was clipped by 1 base and J by 7 bases, with 16 bases between them. The CDR3 sequence is 16 residues long. The CDR3 DNA reads TGTGCTAGTGGTTTGGCAGGAACGGTAATGGGTGAAAAACTGTTTTTT. Protein: CASGLAGTVMGEKLFF.

V usage is TRBV29-1 and J usage is TRBJ1-3; TRBD1 matches 9 bases. Trimming cost V 5 bases and J 4 bases; bases outside gene matches: 9. The germline gives CDR1 SQVTM, CDR2 ANQGSEA. CDR3 length equals 15 residues. The CDR3, as DNA: TGCAGCGTTCTGAAACAGGGGGCGAAAGGAAACACCATATATTTT. Residues: CSVLKQGAKGNTIYF. Complete variable domain (other parts from reference TRBV29-1 and TRBJ1-3): SAVISQKPSRDICQRGTSLTIQCQVDSQVTMMFWYRQQPGQSLTLIATANQGSEATYESGFVIDKFPISRPNLTFSTLTVSNMSPEDSSIYLCSVLKQGAKGNTIYFGEGSWLTVV.

The chain has TRBV6-6 and TRBJ2-7, with TRBD1 matching 9 bases. The CDR3 runs to 14 residues. Germline V gives CDR1 MNHNY, CDR2 SVGAGI (reference sequence). V gave up 7 bases and J gave up 4 bases; unmatched junction bases: 8. The CDR3 here is CASIPDRGGYEQYF. The CDR3 DNA reads as TGTGCCAGCATTCCGGACAGGGGAGGTTACGAGCAGTACTTC.

The chain combines TRBV6-5 with TRBJ2-3, with D possibly TRBD2 on 5 matching bases. Trimming stripped 3 bases from V and 0 bases from J, with 13 bases between. Looked up from germline, CDR1 is MNHEY and CDR2 is SVGAGI. The CDR3 has 16 residues. The CDR3 loop is CASSYGSGNSTDTQYF. The CDR3 DNA sequence: TGTGCCAGCAGTTATGGTTCGGGGAACAGCACAGATACGCAGTATTTT.

The chain has TRBV7-2 and TRBJ2-5, with 11 bases identical to TRBD2. Trimming removed 3 bases from V and 2 bases from J; junction bases left unmatched: 8. CDR3 size: 17 residues. Germline V gives CDR1 SGHTA, CDR2 FQGNSA. The CDR3 loop is CASSFGSGGARQETQYF. The CDR3 nucleotides are TGTGCCAGCAGCTTTGGTAGCGGGGGGGCCCGGCAAGAGACCCAGTACTTC.

The chain links TRBV5-1 to TRBJ2-7; TRBD1 agrees at 9 bases. In germline, CDR1 is SGHRS, CDR2 YFSETQ. The CDR3 contains 19 residues. V lost 0 bases, J lost 3 bases, and 16 bases stayed unmatched. CDR3 loop: CASSLVVGQGTRWGYEQYF. In DNA form, the CDR3 reads TGCGCCAGCAGCTTGGTGGTGGGACAGGGAACGAGGTGGGGCTACGAGCAGTACTTC. Supplemented by reference TRBV5-1 and TRBJ2-7, the full variable domain reads KAGVTQTPRYLIKTRGQQVTLSCSPISGHRSVSWYQQTPGQGLQFLFEYFSETQRNKGNFPGRFSGRQFSNSRSEMNVSTLELGDSALYLCASSLVVGQGTRWGYEQYFGPGTRLTVT.

The chain couples TRBV7-7 to TRBJ1-5; D not certain. Trimming cost V 2 bases and J 0 bases, with 14 bases left between them. CDR1 and CDR2 (germline): SSHAT, FNYEAQ (reference sequence). The CDR3 sequence is 17 residues long. The CDR3 DNA is TGTGCCAGCAGCTTAAAGCAGCGCCCATATAGCAATCAGCCCCAGCATTTT. Translation: CASSLKQRPYSNQPQHF. The entire variable domain, with the rest obtained from reference TRBV7-7 and TRBJ1-5, is as follows: GAGVSQSPRYKVTKRGQDVTLRCDPISSHATLYWYQQALGQGPEFLTYFNYEAQPDKSGLPSDRFSAERPEGSISTLTIQRTEQRDSAMYRCASSLKQRPYSNQPQHFGDGTRLSIL.

The chain recombines TRBV5-1 with TRBJ1-4, with TRBD1 as a possible D gene (6 bases). There are 15 residues in the CDR3. V lost 0 bases and J 8 bases, leaving 14 bases between the germline ends. CDR1 is SGHRS, CDR2 YFSETQ, per germline. The DNA of the CDR3 is TGCGCCAGCAGCTTGGGTTCGTGGGGGCGGGAAAAACTGTTTTTT. Translating gives CASSLGSWGREKLFF. The full variable domain, in which reference TRBV5-1 and TRBJ1-4 provide the parts outside the CDR3, is KAGVTQTPRYLIKTRGQQVTLSCSPISGHRSVSWYQQTPGQGLQFLFEYFSETQRNKGNFPGRFSGRQFSNSRSEMNVSTLELGDSALYLCASSLGSWGREKLFFGSGTQLSVL.